This TCR beta chain was recovered during a study of T cells in Graves' hyperthyroidism and ophthalmopathy. Study-level results: A model of 13 V-J features distinguished ophthalmopathy from stable hyperthyroidism.

RNA transcripts were the template for amplifying TCR beta CDR3 regions. The HTBI set primed first-round TCR CDR3 RT-PCR. One entry per CDR3 protein results from TCRdb running MiXCR on the multiplex PCR reads. The table includes about 400,000 distinct CDR3 sequences, over 12% detected once. The CDR3 contains 14 residues. V lost 5 bases to trimming and J lost 6 bases; unmatched junction nucleotides: 4. Germline CDR1 reads SGDLS; CDR2 reads YYNGEE. The diagnoses drew upon clinical symptoms, serum thyroxine and TRAb, thyroid ultrasound and orbital computed tomography. PBMCs were derived from about 10 ml fresh peripheral blood. Comments on this clonotype: The antigen is undetermined.

The source material was blood. The V and J genes are TRBV9 and TRBJ2-2; the match to TRBD1 covers 10 bases. This TCR derives from a man in his fifties with Graves' ophthalmopathy. The CDR3 coding sequence is TGTGCCAGCAGGGAGGGACAGGGGTCCGGGGAGCTGTTTTTT. It specifies CASREGQGSGELFF.